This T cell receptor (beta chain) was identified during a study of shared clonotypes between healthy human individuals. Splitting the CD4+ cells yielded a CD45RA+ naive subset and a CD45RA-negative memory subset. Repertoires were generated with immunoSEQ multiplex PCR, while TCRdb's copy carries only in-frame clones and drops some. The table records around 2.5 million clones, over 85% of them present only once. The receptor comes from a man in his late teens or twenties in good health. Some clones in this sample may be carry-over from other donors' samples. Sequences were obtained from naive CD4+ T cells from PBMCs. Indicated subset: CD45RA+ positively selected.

CDR3 nucleotides: TGTGCCAGCAGCTTAGGGCTAGCGCCTTACAATGAGCAGTTCTTC. Its protein is CASSLGLAPYNEQFF. The J gene is TRBJ2-1, the V gene TRBV7-9, with D tentatively TRBD2 (6 bases). Germline CDR1 is SEHNR and CDR2 is FQNEAQ (reference sequence). V lost 1 base, J lost 4 bases, and 11 bases lay in between. The CDR3 consists of 15 residues. Full variable domain (outside the CDR3, taken from reference TRBV7-9 and TRBJ2-1): DTGVSQNPRHKITKRGQNVTFRCDPISEHNRLYWYRQTLGQGPEFLTYFQNEAQLEKSRLLSDRFSAERPKGSFSTLEIQRTEQGDSAMYLCASSLGLAPYNEQFFGPGTRLTVL.